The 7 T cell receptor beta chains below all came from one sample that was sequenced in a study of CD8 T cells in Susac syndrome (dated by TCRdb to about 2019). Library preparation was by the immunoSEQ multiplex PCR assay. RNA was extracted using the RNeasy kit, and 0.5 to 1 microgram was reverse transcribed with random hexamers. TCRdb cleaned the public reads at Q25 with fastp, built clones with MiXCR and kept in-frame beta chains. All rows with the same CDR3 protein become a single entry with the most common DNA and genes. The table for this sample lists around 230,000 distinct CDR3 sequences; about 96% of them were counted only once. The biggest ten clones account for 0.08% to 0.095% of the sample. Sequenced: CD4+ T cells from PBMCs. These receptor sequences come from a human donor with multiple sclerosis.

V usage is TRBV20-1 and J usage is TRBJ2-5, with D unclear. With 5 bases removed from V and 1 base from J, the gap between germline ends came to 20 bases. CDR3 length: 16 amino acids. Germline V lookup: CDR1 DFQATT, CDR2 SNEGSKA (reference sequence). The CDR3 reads CSALPSRRRTQETQYF. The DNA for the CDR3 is TGCAGTGCTCTACCCTCTAGACGAAGGACCCAAGAGACCCAGTACTTC.

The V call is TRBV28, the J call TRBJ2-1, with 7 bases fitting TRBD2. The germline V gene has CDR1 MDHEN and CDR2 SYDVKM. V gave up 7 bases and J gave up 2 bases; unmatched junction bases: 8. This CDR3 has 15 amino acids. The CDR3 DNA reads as TGTGCCAGCAACCACGGAGCGGGACCCTACAATGAGCAGTTCTTC. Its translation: CASNHGAGPYNEQFF.

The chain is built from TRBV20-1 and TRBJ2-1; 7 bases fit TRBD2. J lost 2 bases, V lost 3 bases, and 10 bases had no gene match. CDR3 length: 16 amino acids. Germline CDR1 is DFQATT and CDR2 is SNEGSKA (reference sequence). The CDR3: CSASSGGSVAYNEQFF. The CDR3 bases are TGCAGTGCTAGTTCGGGGGGAAGCGTCGCCTACAATGAGCAGTTCTTC.

The CDR3 sequence is CASRGPGAHQPQHF. CDR3 in DNA: TGTGCCAGCAGGGGGCCGGGGGCCCATCAGCCCCAGCATTTT. The chain uses TRBV2 and TRBJ1-5, with D maybe TRBD1 (6 bases). The V end was cut by 6 bases, the J end by 5 bases, with 14 bases between. Germline CDR1 SNHLY, CDR2 FYNNEI. This CDR3 has 14 amino acids.

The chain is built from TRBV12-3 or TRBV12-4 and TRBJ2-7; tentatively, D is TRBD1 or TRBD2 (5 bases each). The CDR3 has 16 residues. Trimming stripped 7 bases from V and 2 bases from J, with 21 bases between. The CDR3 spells CASTDRAGSLAYEQYF. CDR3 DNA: TGTGCCAGCACCGACCGGGCAGGGAGTTTGGCCTACGAGCAGTACTTC.

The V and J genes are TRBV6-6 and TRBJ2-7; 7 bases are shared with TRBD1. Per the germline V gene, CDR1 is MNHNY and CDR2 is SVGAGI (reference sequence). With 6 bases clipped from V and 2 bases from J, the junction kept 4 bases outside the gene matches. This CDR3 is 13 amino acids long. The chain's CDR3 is CASRGTETYEQYF. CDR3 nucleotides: TGTGCCAGCAGGGGGACAGAGACCTACGAGCAGTACTTC.

The CDR3 protein is CASSLAWMTGISYEQYF. The CDR3 DNA reads TGCGCCAGCAGCTTGGCGTGGATGACAGGAATCAGCTACGAGCAGTACTTC. The chain joins TRBV5-1 to TRBJ2-7, with TRBD1 as a possible D gene (6 bases). Germline CDR1 and CDR2: SGHRS and YFSETQ. The CDR3 consists of 17 residues. V was clipped by 0 bases and J by 3 bases, with 19 bases between them.